The 27 T cell receptor beta chains in this list originate from one sample, sequenced in a study of T cell responses to AZD1222 COVID-19 vaccine. The data were produced by immunoSEQ multiplex PCR, yet TCRdb's version contains in-frame clones alone and is incomplete. The sample shows about 150,000 clones, 80% to 95% of them seen only once. Sequenced material: peripheral blood, taken on day 0 of AZD1222 vaccination. Every receptor here comes from an adult in good health.

The gene calls are TRBV12-5 and TRBJ2-6; 7 nucleotides agree with TRBD2. The CDR3 spans 18 residues. Germline V gene data show CDR1 as LGHNT and CDR2 as FRNRAP. The ends lost 5 bases at V and 2 bases at J; junction bases unmatched: 12. The CDR3 here is CASGPTIGLDAGANVLTF. The CDR3 bases are TGTGCTAGTGGTCCTACGATCGGACTAGATGCTGGGGCCAACGTCCTGACTTTC. The whole variable domain, remainder taken from reference TRBV12-5 and TRBJ2-6, is DARVTQTPRHKVTEMGQEVTMRCQPILGHNTVFWYRQTMMQGLELLAYFRNRAPLDDSGMPKDRFSAEMPDATLATLKIQPSEPRDSAVYFCASGPTIGLDAGANVLTFGAGSRLTVL.

The chain recombines TRBV6-6 with TRBJ2-7, with 12 bases identical to TRBD2. Losses at the gene ends were 2 bases for V and 7 bases for J; bases not matched to a gene: 9. The CDR3 loop spans 16 amino acids. The germline gives CDR1 MNHNY, CDR2 SVGAGI (reference sequence). CDR3: CASSYGRLAGASEQYF. CDR3 coding DNA: TGTGCCAGCAGTTACGGCCGACTAGCGGGAGCAAGTGAGCAGTACTTC.

The chain employs TRBV10-2 and TRBJ1-2; a weak D match, TRBD1 (6 bases). The CDR3 sequence is 14 residues long. With 4 bases removed from V and 2 bases from J, the gap between germline ends came to 11 bases. Germline values: CDR1 WSHSY, CDR2 SAAADI. CDR3 sequence reads: CASSVVQGNYGYTF. As DNA, the CDR3 is TGCGCCAGCAGTGTGGTCCAGGGGAACTATGGCTACACCTTC.

This clone showed up just once. This chain links TRBV9 with TRBJ2-3; 11 positions match TRBD2. V was clipped by 1 base and J by 2 bases; unmatched bases: 12. This CDR3 has 19 amino acids. Germline CDR1 and CDR2: SGDLS and YYNGEE. DNA for the CDR3: TGTGCCAGCAGCGTACTAGGACTAGCGGGTGATAAGTTCACAGATACGCAGTATTTT. Amino acid sequence: CASSVLGLAGDKFTDTQYF.

The DNA for the CDR3 is TGTGCCAGCAGCCAGACCCGACGGAATGAAAAACTGTTTTTT. Translation gives CASSQTRRNEKLFF. The chain employs TRBV3-1 (or the pseudogene TRBV3-2) and TRBJ1-4; D is unresolved. Looked up from germline, CDR1 is LGHDT and CDR2 is YNNKEL (reference sequence). Trimming stripped 3 bases from V and 5 bases from J, with 10 bases between. This CDR3 contains 14 residues.

This clone was seen a single time. V usage is TRBV12-5 and J usage is TRBJ2-1; TRBD2 is a possible D gene (6 bases). The CDR3 is 12 amino acids. Germline CDR1 is LGHNT and CDR2 is FRNRAP. V lost 2 bases and J 9 bases, leaving 8 bases between the germline ends. Here the CDR3 reads CASGLQEGEQFF. The CDR3 coding sequence is TGTGCTAGTGGTTTGCAGGAGGGTGAGCAGTTCTTC.

The V call is TRBV5-1, the J call TRBJ1-4; D not certain. The ends were cut back, 1 base at V and 1 base at J, with 8 bases in the middle. Germline CDR1 SGHRS, CDR2 YFSETQ. The CDR3 has 15 amino acids. The CDR3 nucleotides are TGCGCCAGCAGCTTGAAAGAGGGAACTAATGAAAAACTGTTTTTT. Amino acid sequence: CASSLKEGTNEKLFF. Supplemented by reference TRBV5-1 and TRBJ1-4, the full variable domain reads KAGVTQTPRYLIKTRGQQVTLSCSPISGHRSVSWYQQTPGQGLQFLFEYFSETQRNKGNFPGRFSGRQFSNSRSEMNVSTLELGDSALYLCASSLKEGTNEKLFFGSGTQLSVL.

The rearrangement links TRBV4-1 to TRBJ1-3; D gene uncertain. The CDR3 contains 12 residues. With 2 bases removed from V and 7 bases from J, the gap between germline ends came to 6 bases. Germline values: CDR1 MGHRA, CDR2 YSYEKL. Here the CDR3 DNA reads TGCGCCAGCAGCCAACACGGGAACACCATATATTTT. This codes for CASSQHGNTIYF.

A note on this clone: One junction end does not reproduce the germline sequence, and a read error may be involved. The chain combines TRBV2 with TRBJ1-6, with D possibly TRBD1 on 5 matching bases. CDR3 length: 13 amino acids. CDR1 and CDR2 from the germline V gene are SNHLY and FYNNEI. In nucleotides, the CDR3 is TGTGCCAGCAGCCTAACCTCCGGGACCGGGGTTAACTTT. Translation gives CASSLTSGTGVNF. The variable domain in full, with the rest retrieved from reference TRBV2 and TRBJ1-6, is EPEVTQTPSHQVTQMGQEVILRCVPISNHLYFYWYRQILGQKVEFLVSFYNNEISEKSEIFDDQFSVERPDGSNFTLKIRSTKLEDSAMYFCASSLTSGTGVNFGNGTRLTVT.

The table lists this clone with a count of one. V gene TRBV11-2 combines with J gene TRBJ2-1; D gene unclear. V dropped 3 bases and J dropped 10 bases, with 7 bases sitting between them. The CDR3 runs to 11 residues. The germline gives CDR1 SGHAT, CDR2 FQNNGV. The CDR3 loop is CASSLTGEQFF. DNA for the CDR3: TGTGCCAGCAGCTTGACTGGAGAGCAGTTCTTC. The variable domain in full, with the rest retrieved from reference TRBV11-2 and TRBJ2-1, is EAGVAQSPRYKIIEKRQSVAFWCNPISGHATLYWYQQILGQGPKLLIQFQNNGVVDDSQLPKDRFSAERLKGVDSTLKIQPAKLEDSAVYLCASSLTGEQFFGPGTRLTVL.

The V and J genes are TRBV12-5 and TRBJ2-3; the D gene could be TRBD1 or TRBD2 (5 bases each). This CDR3 comprises 15 residues. The V end was cut by 6 bases, the J end by 2 bases, with 15 bases between. Germline CDR1 reads LGHNT; CDR2 reads FRNRAP. Written as DNA, the CDR3 is TGTGCTAGTGGCAGAATGGGGGTAGACACAGATACGCAGTATTTT. Protein: CASGRMGVDTDTQYF.

This chain connects TRBV6-5 to TRBJ2-1, with D unresolved. Germline-derived CDR1 and CDR2 are MNHEY and SVGAGI. Deletions cut 5 bases from V and 7 bases from J, with 15 bases between. This CDR3 is built from 14 residues. CDR3 loop: CASSPGMTRNEQFF. The DNA of the CDR3 is TGTGCCAGCAGTCCCGGAATGACACGGAATGAGCAGTTCTTC.

The chain recombines TRBV5-4 with TRBJ1-1, with D hard to call. Germline V gene sequence: CDR1 SGHNT, CDR2 YYREEE (reference sequence). CDR3 size: 16 residues. Trimming cost V 3 bases and J 1 base, with 16 bases left between them. The CDR3 coding sequence is TGTGCCAGCAGCTCGGGCACGAGGAGGGAGAACACTGAAGCTTTCTTT. Protein sequence: CASSSGTRRENTEAFF.

This clone showed up just once. The chain joins TRBV24-1 to TRBJ2-1, with 11 bases that match TRBD1. This CDR3 region has 15 residues. With 4 bases clipped from V and 6 bases from J, the junction kept 4 bases outside the gene matches. Germline V lookup: CDR1 KGHDR, CDR2 SFDVKD. The CDR3 DNA reads as TGTGCCACCAGTGACACCGGGACAGGGGGCAATGAGCAGTTCTTC. It specifies CATSDTGTGGNEQFF.

This sequence joins TRBV3-1 (or the pseudogene TRBV3-2) and TRBJ1-1; D is possibly TRBD1 (5 bases). CDR3 length: 13 amino acids. V lost 3 bases and J lost 10, with 15 bases in between. Per the germline V gene, CDR1 is LGHDT and CDR2 is YNNKEL (reference sequence). Written as DNA, the CDR3 is TGTGCCAGCAGCCAGGCGGGGCCCCTCGGAGCTTTCTTT. Residues: CASSQAGPLGAFF.

V is TRBV27 and J is TRBJ2-7; D may be TRBD2 (6 bases). The CDR3 extends over 15 amino acids. Germline-derived CDR1 and CDR2 are MNHEY and SMNVEV (reference sequence). The V end was cut by 4 bases, the J end by 6 bases, with 19 bases between. CDR3 sequence (DNA): TGTGCCAGCAGTTCCCCACGGGACTTGCACGGCGAGCAGTACTTC. Protein product: CASSSPRDLHGEQYF.

The chain is built from TRBV6-5 and TRBJ1-3; the D is unclear. Trimming removed 3 bases from V and 2 bases from J, with 14 bases in between. The germline CDR1 and CDR2 sequences are MNHEY and SVGAGI. The CDR3 sequence is 16 residues long. DNA for the CDR3: TGTGCCAGCAGTTATGAACAGCCAGACGCTGGAAACACCATATATTTT. This gives the protein CASSYEQPDAGNTIYF.

With regard to this clone: Other nucleotide sequences from this sample produce the same CDR3. V gene TRBV5-6 combines with J gene TRBJ1-6; TRBD1 aligns across 7 bases. The ends lost 2 bases at V and 3 bases at J; junction bases unmatched: 2. This CDR3 comprises 15 residues. CDR1 and CDR2 (germline): SGHDT, YYEEEE. This CDR3 is CASSFRDSYNSPLHF. DNA of the CDR3: TGTGCCAGCAGCTTTCGGGACAGCTATAATTCACCCCTCCACTTT.

This clone occurred once. The J gene is TRBJ2-3, the V gene TRBV11-3; D is possibly TRBD1 or TRBD2 (5 bases each). Germline CDR1 SGHNT, CDR2 YENEEA. V lost 1 base and J 2 bases, leaving 10 bases between the germline ends. The CDR3 totals 15 residues. DNA for the CDR3: TGTGCCAGCAGCTTAGGGGGGTTAGCCACAGATACGCAGTATTTT. Amino acid sequence: CASSLGGLATDTQYF.

The chain recombines TRBV19 with TRBJ2-1; 7 nucleotides align to TRBD2. This CDR3 is 14 amino acids long. Per germline, CDR1 LNHDA and CDR2 SQIVND (reference sequence). V lost 6 bases and J lost 5; bases outside the gene matches: 7. Here the CDR3 DNA reads TGTGCCAGTAGCGGCGGGAGATACAACAATGAGCAGTTCTTC. This gives the protein CASSGGRYNNEQFF.

The chain joins TRBV7-9 to TRBJ1-2; possibly TRBD1 for D (6 bases). V was shortened by 4 bases and J by 4 bases, with 10 bases between the two germline ends. The CDR3 spans 13 residues. Germline V gives CDR1 SEHNR, CDR2 FQNEAQ (reference sequence). The DNA for the CDR3 is TGTGCCAGCAGCTACGACAGGACCTATGGCTACACCTTC. Its translation is CASSYDRTYGYTF.

V usage is TRBV6-2 or TRBV6-3 and J usage is TRBJ1-5; a weak D match, TRBD1 (5 bases). CDR3 length: 16 residues. Between the trimmed V and J ends, which lost 5 bases and 1 base, there was a span of 15 bases. CDR1 is MNHEY and CDR2 is SVGEGT in the germline V gene. The CDR3 nucleotides are TGTGCCAGCAGTGCTCCCCCGGGACCGAGCAATCAGCCCCAGCATTTT. Translation: CASSAPPGPSNQPQHF.

This chain uses TRBV6-2 or TRBV6-3 with TRBJ1-5, with D possibly being TRBD1 (6 bases). Germline lookup yields CDR1 MNHEY and CDR2 SVGEGT. Trimming took off 2 bases at V and 2 bases at J, with 19 bases between the two ends. The CDR3 is 18 amino acids. The CDR3 protein is CASSYPAGGKGRNQPQHF. Here the CDR3 DNA reads TGTGCCAGCAGTTACCCGGCCGGGGGCAAGGGCCGCAATCAGCCCCAGCATTTT.

The gene calls are TRBV29-1 and TRBJ1-2; D might be TRBD1 (5 bases). V shed 4 bases and J shed 0 bases, with 9 bases lying between them. The CDR3 is made up of 13 amino acids. Per the germline V gene, CDR1 is SQVTM and CDR2 is ANQGSEA. The CDR3, as DNA: TGCAGCGTTGGGACAATCGCTAACTATGGCTACACCTTC. As protein: CSVGTIANYGYTF.

The gene calls are TRBV13 and TRBJ1-5, with D unresolved. Between the trimmed V and J ends, which lost 0 bases and 0 bases, there was a span of 12 bases. CDR3 length: 17 amino acids. Germline CDR1 PRHDT, CDR2 FYEKMQ (reference sequence). The CDR3 DNA reads as TGTGCCAGCAGCTTAGGCGGTGGAGGATTTAGCAATCAGCCCCAGCATTTT. Amino acids: CASSLGGGGFSNQPQHF.

This chain links TRBV7-9 with TRBJ2-7; D is uncertain. This CDR3 is built from 16 residues. CDR1 is SEHNR and CDR2 is FQNEAQ in the germline V gene (reference sequence). V was shortened by 3 bases and J by 3 bases, with 18 bases between the two germline ends. CDR3 DNA sequence: TGTGCCAGCAGCTTTAGGGCAATAGGGTCGGACTACGAGCAGTACTTC. It encodes CASSFRAIGSDYEQYF.

V usage is TRBV24-1 and J usage is TRBJ2-3; a weak D match, TRBD2 (6 bases). V was trimmed by 10 bases and J by 4 bases, leaving 11 bases between them. Germline V CDR1 and CDR2: KGHDR, SFDVKD. CDR3 size: 12 residues. CDR3 sequence: CATGEDSDTQYF. The CDR3 region has the DNA TGTGCCACGGGGGAGGACTCAGATACGCAGTATTTT.